Sequencing of this TCR beta chain was carried out in a study of identical twins. Findings and limits, study-wide: Instead of following the same donors, the conclusions were based on cross-sectional statistical analysis. Twins showed weaker excess sharing in their beta out-of-frame sequences. Invariant MAIT and iNKT cells are populations that could partly confound zero-insertion analyses.

TCRdb processed the 5' RACE reads anew with MiXCR; each CDR3 protein has one entry. The sample shows 260,000 or so distinct CDR3 sequences, approximately 7.3% of them seen only once. Every donor was a healthy Caucasian. This clonotype came up a few times. What it binds is unknown. CDR3 length equals 15 residues. The V gene lost 0 bases and the J gene lost 6 bases, with 13 bases spanning the gap. Germline CDR1 reads SGHRS; CDR2 reads YFSETQ. This sample was shared with a second study, whose subject was yellow fever vaccine responses in identical twins.

The chain joins TRBV5-1 to TRBJ2-1, with D tentatively TRBD2 (6 bases). The sequencing sample was made of CD8+ T cells sorted from blood. This sequence was found in a young woman in good health. The CDR3 reads CASSLVGGMGNEQFF. The DNA for the CDR3 is TGCGCCAGCAGCTTGGTAGGCGGGATGGGCAATGAGCAGTTCTTC.